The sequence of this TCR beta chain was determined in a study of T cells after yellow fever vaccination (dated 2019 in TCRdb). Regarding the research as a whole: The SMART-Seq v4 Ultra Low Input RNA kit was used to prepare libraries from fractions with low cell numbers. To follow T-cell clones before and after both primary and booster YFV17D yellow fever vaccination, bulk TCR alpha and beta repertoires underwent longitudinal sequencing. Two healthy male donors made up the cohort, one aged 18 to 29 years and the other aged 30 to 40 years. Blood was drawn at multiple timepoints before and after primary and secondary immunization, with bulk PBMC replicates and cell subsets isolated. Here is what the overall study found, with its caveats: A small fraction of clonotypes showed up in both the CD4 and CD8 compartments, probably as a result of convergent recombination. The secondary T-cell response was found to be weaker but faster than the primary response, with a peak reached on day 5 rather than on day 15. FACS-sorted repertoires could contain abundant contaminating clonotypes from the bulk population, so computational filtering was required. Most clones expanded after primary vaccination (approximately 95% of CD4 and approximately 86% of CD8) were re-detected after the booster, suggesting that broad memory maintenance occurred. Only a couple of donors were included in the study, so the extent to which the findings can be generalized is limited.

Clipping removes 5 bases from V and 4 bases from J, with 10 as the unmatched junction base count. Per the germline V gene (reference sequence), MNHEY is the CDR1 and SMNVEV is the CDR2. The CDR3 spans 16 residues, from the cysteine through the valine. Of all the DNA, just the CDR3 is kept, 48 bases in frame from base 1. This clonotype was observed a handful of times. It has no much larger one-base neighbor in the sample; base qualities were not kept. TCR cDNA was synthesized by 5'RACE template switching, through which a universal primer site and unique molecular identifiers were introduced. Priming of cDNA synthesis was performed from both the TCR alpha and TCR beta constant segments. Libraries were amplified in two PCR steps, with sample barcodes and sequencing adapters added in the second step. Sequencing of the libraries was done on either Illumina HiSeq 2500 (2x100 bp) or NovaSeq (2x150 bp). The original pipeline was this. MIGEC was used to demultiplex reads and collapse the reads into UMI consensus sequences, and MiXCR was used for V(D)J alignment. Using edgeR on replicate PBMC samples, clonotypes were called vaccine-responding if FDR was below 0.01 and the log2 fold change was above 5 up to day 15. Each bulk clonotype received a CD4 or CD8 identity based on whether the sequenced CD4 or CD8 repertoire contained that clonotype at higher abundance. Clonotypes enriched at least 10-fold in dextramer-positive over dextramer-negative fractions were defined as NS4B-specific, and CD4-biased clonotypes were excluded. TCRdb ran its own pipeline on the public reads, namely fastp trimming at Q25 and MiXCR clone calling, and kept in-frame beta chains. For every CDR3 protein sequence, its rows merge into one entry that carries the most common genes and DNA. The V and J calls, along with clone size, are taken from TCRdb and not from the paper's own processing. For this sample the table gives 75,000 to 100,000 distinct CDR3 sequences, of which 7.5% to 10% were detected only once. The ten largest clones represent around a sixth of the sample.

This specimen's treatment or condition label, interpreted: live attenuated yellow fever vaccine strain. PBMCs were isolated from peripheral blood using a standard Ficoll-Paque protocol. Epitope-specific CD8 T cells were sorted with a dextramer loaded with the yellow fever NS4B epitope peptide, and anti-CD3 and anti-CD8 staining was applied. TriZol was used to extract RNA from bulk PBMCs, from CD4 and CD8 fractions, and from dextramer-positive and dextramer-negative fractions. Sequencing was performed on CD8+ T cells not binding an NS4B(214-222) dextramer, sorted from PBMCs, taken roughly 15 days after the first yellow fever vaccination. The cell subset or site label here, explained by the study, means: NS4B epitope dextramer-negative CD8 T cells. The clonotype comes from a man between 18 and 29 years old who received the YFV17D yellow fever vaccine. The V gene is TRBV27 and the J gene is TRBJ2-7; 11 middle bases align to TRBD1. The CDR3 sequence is CASSRLGTGGLYEQYV. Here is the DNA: TGTGCCAGCAGTCGTCTGGGGACAGGGGGGTTGTACGAGCAGTACGTC.